A single sample is the source of the 10 T cell receptor beta chains below, sequenced in a study of T cell changes during pregnancy in multiple sclerosis. The repertoire was sequenced with immunoSEQ multiplex PCR; TCRdb's copy has only in-frame clones and lacks some. The sample carries 90,000 to 95,000 clones, just under 95% recorded once. The input for sequencing was peripheral blood, taken in the first trimester of pregnancy. The receptors stem from a female donor with multiple sclerosis, enrolled in a pregnancy study.

The chain recombines TRBV5-6 with TRBJ2-5; no reliable D call. V was clipped by 1 base and J by 2 bases, with 3 bases between them. CDR1 is SGHDT, CDR2 YYEEEE, per germline. The CDR3 runs 12 residues. The CDR3 loop reads CASSLIQETQYF. CDR3 DNA: TGTGCCAGCAGCTTGATACAAGAGACCCAGTACTTC.

The genes are TRBV7-9 and TRBJ2-1, with 7 bases that match TRBD1. Germline-derived CDR1 and CDR2 are SEHNR and FQNEAQ (reference sequence). The ends lost 1 base at V and 5 bases at J; junction bases unmatched: 2. The CDR3 sequence is 14 residues long. The CDR3 region is CASSLGGGNNEQFF. Written as DNA, the CDR3 is TGTGCCAGCAGCTTAGGAGGGGGCAACAATGAGCAGTTCTTC. The whole variable domain, filled in from reference TRBV7-9 and TRBJ2-1, reads DTGVSQNPRHKITKRGQNVTFRCDPISEHNRLYWYRQTLGQGPEFLTYFQNEAQLEKSRLLSDRFSAERPKGSFSTLEIQRTEQGDSAMYLCASSLGGGNNEQFFGPGTRLTVL.

V gene TRBV19 combines with J gene TRBJ2-5; 9 bases fit TRBD1. The junction had 6 bases not matched to a gene; V was cut back by 9 bases and J by 4 bases. CDR1 and CDR2 (germline): LNHDA, SQIVND (reference sequence). The CDR3 covers 13 residues. CDR3 sequence: CASSGTGRETQYF. The CDR3 DNA reads TGTGCCAGCTCAGGGACAGGGAGAGAGACCCAGTACTTC.

The genes are TRBV9 and TRBJ2-5; 9 nucleotides match TRBD1. CDR1 SGDLS and CDR2 YYNGEE come from the germline V gene. The V segment lost 3 bases and the J segment 2 bases; nucleotides outside the gene matches: 8. The CDR3 spans 16 residues. CDR3 in DNA: TGTGCCAGCAGCGACCCGGGACAGGGCCCTCAAGAGACCCAGTACTTC. Protein: CASSDPGQGPQETQYF.

J is TRBJ1-2 and V is TRBV6-5; D remains unclear. V was shortened by 0 bases and J by 4 bases, with 6 bases between the two germline ends. The CDR3 contains 13 residues. Germline V CDR1 and CDR2: MNHEY, SVGAGI. The CDR3 bases are TGTGCCAGCAGTTACTCACGGGGCTATGGCTACACCTTC. Residues: CASSYSRGYGYTF.

The rearrangement joins TRBV10-1 to TRBJ2-3; a weak D match, TRBD1 (5 bases). Germline V gene lookup returns CDR1 WNHNN and CDR2 SYGVQD (reference sequence). Trimming took 2 bases from V and 1 from J, leaving 10 bases between them. This CDR3 has 15 residues. The CDR3 DNA sequence: TGCGCCAGCAGTGAGGGGGCTGGGGGCACAGATACGCAGTATTTT. Protein product: CASSEGAGGTDTQYF.

V gene TRBV19 combines with J gene TRBJ1-2; D perhaps matches TRBD1 (6 bases). From germline, CDR1 is LNHDA and CDR2 SQIVND (reference sequence). This CDR3 is 15 amino acids long. Trimming took 5 bases from V and 5 from J, leaving 18 bases between them. The CDR3 loop reads CASSFQGPGLYGYTF. The CDR3 nucleotides are TGTGCCAGTAGTTTCCAGGGGCCGGGATTGTATGGCTACACCTTC.

Only one count was recorded for this clone. This rearrangement joins TRBV5-1 to TRBJ1-1; 8 bases agree with TRBD1. V shed 4 bases, J shed 3 bases, and the junction held 5 bases outside the gene matches. The CDR3 has 14 amino acids. The germline V gene has CDR1 SGHRS and CDR2 YFSETQ. This CDR3 is CASSAQGVDTEAFF. The DNA for the CDR3 is TGCGCCAGCAGCGCACAGGGGGTGGACACTGAAGCTTTCTTT. The variable domain in full, completed from reference TRBV5-1 and TRBJ1-1, reads KAGVTQTPRYLIKTRGQQVTLSCSPISGHRSVSWYQQTPGQGLQFLFEYFSETQRNKGNFPGRFSGRQFSNSRSEMNVSTLELGDSALYLCASSAQGVDTEAFFGQGTRLTVV.

The V call is TRBV4-2, the J call TRBJ2-1, with D uncertain. CDR1 LGHNA and CDR2 YNFKEQ come from the germline V gene. V was pared by 0 bases and J by 10 bases, with 7 bases between. This CDR3 contains 12 residues. This chain's CDR3 is CASSQDNFEQFF. CDR3 bases: TGTGCCAGCAGCCAAGATAACTTCGAGCAGTTCTTC.

This chain links TRBV14 with TRBJ1-1; the match to TRBD1 covers 11 bases. The CDR3 sequence is 16 residues long. V gave up 0 bases and J gave up 11 bases; unmatched junction bases: 11. The germline CDR1 and CDR2 sequences are SGHDN and FVKESK. CDR3 sequence (DNA): TGTGCCAGCAGCCAAGATCCAGGACAGGGGGCCCGAGGGGCTTTCTTT. Its translation: CASSQDPGQGARGAFF.